This TCR beta chain was sequenced in a study of read filtering for tumor transcriptome and immune sequencing. Study-wide background: After DNase treatment, RNA was made into whole-transcriptome libraries. Findings and caveats of the study: Without single-read clonotypes, shared clonotype proportions correlated more between IR-seq and RNA-seq.

Molecular barcoded adaptors covering alpha/delta and beta/gamma chains were used on 400 to 450 ng RNA. TCRdb reprocessed the reads via MiXCR and lists one record per CDR3 protein. Of under 60,000 distinct CDR3 sequences in the sample, roughly 18% were seen once. Per germline, CDR1 MNHEY and CDR2 SMNVEV (reference sequence). The CDR3 consists of 15 residues. At the time of active disease, bone marrow was collected from every patient. For this clonotype: The antigen is unknown. At one of its ends the junction is not consistent with the germline gene, which may arise from a read error.

J is TRBJ2-7 and V is TRBV27; possibly TRBD1 for D (5 bases). The source of this sequence is a donor aged 40 or over with multiple myeloma. Specimen: a population of CD138-negative cells sorted from bone marrow. Written as DNA, the CDR3 is TGTGCGAGCAGTGCCCTCCAGGGATGGTCCTACGAGCAGTACTTC. Translation: CASSALQGWSYEQYF.